These T cell receptor beta chains were read from a single sample in a study of CXCR3-negative and CXCR3-positive naive CD8 T cells. Each CDR3 protein gets one entry in TCRdb, which reprocessed the 5' RACE reads and gives no DNA. The sample holds 75,000 to 100,000 distinct CDR3 sequences. Sequenced sample: naive CXCR3- CD8+ T cells from blood. The receptors shown here come from a human donor in good health. Some clones in this sample may be carry-over from other donors' samples. The CDR3 runs from the conserved cysteine through the conserved F or W.

V,J,CDR3
TRBV15,TRBJ1-2,CATTSAGQGFGYGYTF
TRBV7-9,TRBJ2-7,CASSNAQGWYEQYF
TRBV7-9,TRBJ2-7,CASSLVLPPYEQYF
TRBV28,TRBJ2-7,CASSTWDGSYEQYF
TRBV20-1,TRBJ2-3,CSAPPFRDTDTQYF
TRBV29-1,TRBJ2-1,CSVEEGNNEQFF
TRBV9,TRBJ2-7,CASSPHAGVRYEQYF
TRBV7-9,TRBJ1-1,CASSLGGQGVQTEAFF
TRBV7-7,TRBJ2-3,CASSLGVAGAGEDTQYF
TRBV29-1,TRBJ2-7,CSVVSGSYEQYF
TRBV21-1,TRBJ2-5,CASSKKRQSQETQYF